The present T cell receptor (beta chain) was sequenced within a study of OX40 agonist ivuxolimab in advanced cancers. Looking at the study overall: Patients received ivuxolimab, an intravenous treatment, every 2 weeks at 0.01 to 10 mg/kg. Prior therapy, whether anti-PD-1, anti-PD-L1 or anti-CTLA-4, was allowed, and more than 35% had some. The study's findings and limits: CD8+ T cells (on average) carried more expanded clones than CD4+ T cells.

With regard to this clone: Its cognate antigen is unknown.

Profiling relied on immunoSEQ multiplex PCR, and the TCRdb table lists in-frame clones only, not all of them. This table has about 110,000 clones, 89% appearing once. V trimming: 4 bases; J trimming: 8 bases; junction bases outside the gene matches: 11. The CDR3 is made up of 16 amino acids. Germline values: CDR1 SGHAT, CDR2 FQNNGV. V usage is TRBV11-2 and J usage is TRBJ1-2; 12 bases agree with TRBD1. The source material was CD4+ or CD8+ T cells sorted from blood, sampled in a trial of the OX40 agonist ivuxolimab. The TCR comes from an adult with an advanced solid tumor such as melanoma, head and neck, liver or kidney cancer. The CDR3 here is CASSSPGQGALRGYTF. In DNA, the CDR3 is TGTGCCAGCAGCTCCCCGGGACAGGGGGCGCTTAGGGGCTACACCTTC.